This entry lists 17 T cell receptor beta chains sequenced from one sample in a study of cytomegalovirus exposure and HLA in healthy donors. Primers: 60 Vbeta forward and 13 Jbeta reverse. Data came from immunoSEQ multiplex PCR; TCRdb stores just in-frame clones and leaves some out. The table records some 140,000 clones, around 80% of them present only once. Sequenced: PBMCs. These receptors originate from a man aged 35 to 55 in good health and CMV-seropositive.

This chain joins TRBV27 and TRBJ1-1; D not resolved. V lost 5 bases and J 4 bases, leaving 14 bases between the germline ends. Germline V gene lookup returns CDR1 MNHEY and CDR2 SMNVEV (reference sequence). This CDR3 comprises 14 residues. CDR3 coding DNA: TGTGCCAGCAGTATTGGACCGGAGGGCACTGAAGCTTTCTTT. Its protein is CASSIGPEGTEAFF.

This rearrangement joins TRBV19 to TRBJ1-5, with 8 bases that match TRBD1. Unmatched junction bases numbered 6, after V lost 8 bases and J lost 0 bases. Germline V gene sequence: CDR1 LNHDA, CDR2 SQIVND (reference sequence). The CDR3 sequence is 15 residues long. For the CDR3, the DNA is TGTGCCAGTTCGACAGGGGCCTATAGCAATCAGCCCCAGCATTTT. Its translation is CASSTGAYSNQPQHF.

This sequence joins TRBV5-1 and TRBJ1-1; D possibly corresponds to TRBD1 (5 bases). Trimming left V 2 bases short and J 1 base short, with 6 bases between. The CDR3 has 13 amino acids. Germline CDR1 and CDR2: SGHRS and YFSETQ. The CDR3: CASSFQGNTEAFF. In nucleotides, the CDR3 is TGCGCCAGCAGCTTCCAGGGGAACACTGAAGCTTTCTTT.

The V and J genes are TRBV7-3 and TRBJ2-1; 7 positions match TRBD2. Germline assignment: CDR1 SGHTA and CDR2 FQGTGA. This CDR3 contains 15 residues. Unmatched junction bases numbered 3, after V lost 2 bases and J lost 2 bases. The CDR3 protein is CASSLGGSTYNEQFF. The CDR3 DNA is TGTGCCAGCAGCTTAGGCGGGAGTACCTACAATGAGCAGTTCTTC.

The gene calls are TRBV5-1 and TRBJ2-5, with 8 nucleotides matching TRBD2. The DNA end is a closer match to TRBJ2-7, so the J assignment may be wrong. The CDR3 consists of 16 residues. In germline, CDR1 is SGHRS, CDR2 YFSETQ. The DNA of the CDR3 is TGCGCCAGCAGCTCGAAACCTGGTGGGACTAGTAACGAGCAGTACTTC. It codes for CASSSKPGGTSNEQYF.

This chain uses TRBV2 with TRBJ1-5; 7 positions agree with TRBD1. The V and J ends lost 8 bases and 5 bases, in that order; junction bases with no gene match: 6. The CDR3 covers 13 residues. The germline V gene has CDR1 SNHLY and CDR2 FYNNEI. The CDR3 spells CASLQGHDQPQHF. Here the CDR3 DNA reads TGTGCCAGCCTACAGGGGCATGATCAGCCCCAGCATTTT.

The sample holds a few counts of this clone. The genes are TRBV4-2 and TRBJ2-5, with 9 bases aligning to TRBD1. The CDR3 runs 16 residues. The germline V gene encodes CDR1 LGHNA and CDR2 YNFKEQ. V was pared by 4 bases and J by 5 bases, with 11 bases of the junction left unmatched. The CDR3 sequence is CASSPSWTGVDETQYF. The CDR3 DNA reads TGTGCCAGCAGCCCAAGCTGGACAGGGGTGGATGAGACCCAGTACTTC.

The chain employs TRBV11-1 and TRBJ1-2; D not resolved. The CDR3 consists of 14 residues. The ends were cut back, 0 bases at V and 9 bases at J, with 14 bases in the middle. Germline CDR1 SGHAT, CDR2 FQDESV (reference sequence). CDR3 coding DNA: TGTGCCAGCAGCTTAGCGACTCCCCCGAGGAGCTACACCTTC. Its protein is CASSLATPPRSYTF.

The chain links TRBV27 to TRBJ2-7; 9 positions agree with TRBD2. The V gene's germline CDR1 is MNHEY and CDR2 SMNVEV (reference sequence). Losses at the gene ends were 5 bases for V and 12 bases for J; bases not matched to a gene: 8. This CDR3 region has 12 residues. As DNA, the CDR3 is TGTGCCAGCAGTCCCCCCAGCGGGAGGACGTACTTC. Translated, it gives CASSPPSGRTYF.

This clone was seen a few times. V gene TRBV28 combines with J gene TRBJ1-2; 9 nucleotides align to TRBD1. The CDR3 sequence is 13 residues long. Germline trimming cut 10 bases from V and 2 bases from J; bases unmatched to any gene: 5. Germline V gene sequence: CDR1 MDHEN, CDR2 SYDVKM. The chain's CDR3 is CATHRGLNYGYTF. The CDR3 region has the DNA TGTGCCACTCACAGGGGGCTGAACTATGGCTACACCTTC.

The rearrangement links TRBV4-2 to TRBJ2-1; 7 nucleotides line up with TRBD2. The germline V gene has CDR1 LGHNA and CDR2 YNFKEQ. The CDR3 runs 15 residues. Trimming took 1 base from V and 8 from J; bases not matched to a gene: 8. The CDR3 DNA is TGTGCCAGCAGCCAAGCCGGGGCTAGCGGCGATGAGCAGTTCTTC. Translation: CASSQAGASGDEQFF.

With regard to this clone: At one boundary the junction diverges from the germline segment, which might be a read error. The chain uses TRBV7-9 and TRBJ1-1; 8 bases fit TRBD1. CDR3 length: 13 amino acids. Per germline, CDR1 SEHNR and CDR2 FQNEAQ (reference sequence). CDR3 sequence reads: CSSSSTGGTEAFF. CDR3 nucleotides: TGTTCCAGCAGCTCTACAGGGGGCACTGAAGCTTTCTTT.

The J gene is TRBJ1-1, the V gene TRBV15; D is unclear. Germline assignment: CDR1 LNHNV and CDR2 YYDKDF (reference sequence). The CDR3 sequence is 18 residues long. Trimming removed 3 bases from V and 2 bases from J, with 22 bases in between. The CDR3 protein is CATSRVSLHQSQNTEAFF. The DNA for the CDR3 is TGTGCCACCAGCAGGGTGTCACTTCACCAATCCCAAAACACTGAAGCTTTCTTT.

The genes are TRBV28 and TRBJ2-7; TRBD1 agrees at 8 bases. Per germline, CDR1 MDHEN and CDR2 SYDVKM. The CDR3 spans 11 residues. The ends lost 5 bases at V and 10 bases at J; junction bases unmatched: 4. In DNA form, the CDR3 reads TGTGCCAGCAGTCAGACAGGGGCCCAGTACTTC. This sequence encodes CASSQTGAQYF.

This clone was seen only once. This chain uses TRBV27 with TRBJ2-7, with D possibly being TRBD1 (6 bases). The V gene lost 3 bases and the J gene lost 5 bases, with 14 bases spanning the gap. Germline assignment: CDR1 MNHEY and CDR2 SMNVEV (reference sequence). CDR3 size: 14 residues. CDR3 DNA: TGTGCCAGCAGTTTTGGGCAGGGGTTCCACGAGCAGTACTTC. Encoded protein: CASSFGQGFHEQYF.

V and J are TRBV5-1 and TRBJ2-2, with D perhaps matching TRBD1 (5 bases). Trimming left V 1 base short and J 4 bases short, with 14 bases between. The CDR3 sequence is 16 residues long. Germline values: CDR1 SGHRS, CDR2 YFSETQ. The chain's CDR3 is CASSLQPSTATGELFF. The CDR3 nucleotides read TGCGCCAGCAGCTTGCAACCCTCGACAGCCACCGGGGAGCTGTTTTTT.

The V call is TRBV6-1, the J call TRBJ2-5; D is uncertain. The V and J ends lost 0 bases and 6 bases respectively, with 5 bases between them. The CDR3 has 12 amino acids. In germline, CDR1 is MNHNS, CDR2 SASEGT. The CDR3 DNA reads TGTGCCAGCAGTGAAGCTTGGCAGACCCAGTACTTC. Translating gives CASSEAWQTQYF.